This entry lists 25 T cell receptor beta chains sequenced from one sample in a study of T cell responses to AZD1222 COVID-19 vaccine. Repertoires were generated with immunoSEQ multiplex PCR, while TCRdb's copy carries only in-frame clones and drops some. The table shows 80,000 to 100,000 clones, with under 90% occurring only once. Specimen: peripheral blood, collected on day 0 of MenACWY control vaccination. The receptors were gathered from an adult in good health.

For this clone: The identical CDR3 is also encoded by other nucleotide sequences in the sample. In DNA, the CDR3 is TGTGCCAGCTCCCCGGGACAGGGGAATTCACCCCTCCACTTT. Its translation: CASSPGQGNSPLHF. The chain joins TRBV18 to TRBJ1-6; TRBD1 matches 10 bases. V lost 6 bases, J lost 7 bases, and 3 bases stayed unmatched. The V gene's germline CDR1 is KGHSH and CDR2 LQKENI. The CDR3 is 14 residues long.

This sequence joins TRBV28 and TRBJ2-5; D remains unclear. The V and J ends lost 5 bases and 2 bases respectively, with 6 bases between them. CDR1 and CDR2 from the germline V gene are MDHEN and SYDVKM. CDR3 length equals 12 residues. The CDR3 reads CASSPRQETQYF. Here the CDR3 DNA reads TGTGCCAGCAGTCCCAGGCAAGAGACCCAGTACTTC.

The CDR3 sequence: CASSYSKDRAGYTF. The CDR3 DNA follows: TGTGCCAGCAGTTACTCTAAGGACAGGGCAGGCTACACCTTC. The V gene is TRBV6-5, the J gene TRBJ1-2; 8 nucleotides line up with TRBD1. Germline CDR1 reads MNHEY; CDR2 reads SVGAGI. The V and J ends lost 0 bases and 8 bases, in that order; junction bases with no gene match: 5. This CDR3 spans 14 amino acids.

This clone showed up just once. The chain couples TRBV14 to TRBJ2-6; tentatively, D is TRBD1 (6 bases). Germline lookup yields CDR1 SGHDN and CDR2 FVKESK. The V end lost 4 bases, the J end lost 1 base, and 20 bases lay between the germline ends. The CDR3 totals 19 residues. The DNA of the CDR3 is TGTGCCAGCAGCCGAACAGGGACATCAATTTGGTCTGGGGCCAACGTCCTGACTTTC. The encoded protein is CASSRTGTSIWSGANVLTF.

The CDR3 nucleotides are TGTGCCAGCAGCGGACTTGAGTACAATGAGCAGTTCTTC. As protein: CASSGLEYNEQFF. This chain uses TRBV7-2 with TRBJ2-1; possible D gene TRBD2, 5 bases. Germline V gene data show CDR1 as SGHTA and CDR2 as FQGNSA. This CDR3 is 13 amino acids long. Between the trimmed V and J ends, which lost 5 bases and 4 bases, there was a span of 9 bases. The whole variable domain, remainder taken from reference TRBV7-2 and TRBJ2-1, is GAGVSQSPSNKVTEKGKDVELRCDPISGHTALYWYRQSLGQGLEFLIYFQGNSAPDKSGLPSDRFSAERTGGSVSTLTIQRTQQEDSAVYLCASSGLEYNEQFFGPGTRLTVL.

The chain recombines TRBV30 with TRBJ1-6; a weak D match, TRBD1 (5 bases). The CDR3 covers 16 residues. V lost 4 bases and J lost 4, with 17 bases in between. Germline CDR1 GTSNPN, CDR2 SVGIG (reference sequence). For the CDR3, the DNA is TGTGCCTGGAAGGAGTTAGGGACCCCATATAATTCACCCCTCCACTTT. Translated, it gives CAWKELGTPYNSPLHF.

This rearrangement joins TRBV30 to TRBJ2-1; 8 bases align to TRBD1. The V gene end was trimmed by 2 bases and the J gene end by 7 bases; junction bases not matched to a gene: 7. This CDR3 spans 14 amino acids. Germline V CDR1 and CDR2: GTSNPN, SVGIG (reference sequence). The CDR3 loop is CAWSPRTGWNEQFF. The CDR3 DNA sequence: TGTGCCTGGAGTCCAAGGACAGGGTGGAATGAGCAGTTCTTC.

The chain recombines TRBV7-8 with TRBJ1-5; 9 bases map to TRBD1. This CDR3 region has 19 residues. J gave up 3 bases and V 3 bases, and 15 bases lay outside the gene matches. Per germline, CDR1 SGHVS and CDR2 FQNEAQ. CDR3 DNA: TGTGCCAGCAGCTTGATACACCGGGACAGGGCGACAGACAATCAGCCCCAGCATTTT. Amino acid sequence: CASSLIHRDRATDNQPQHF. Full variable domain (remainder filled in from reference TRBV7-8 and TRBJ1-5): GAGVSQSPRYKVAKRGQDVALRCDPISGHVSLFWYQQALGQGPEFLTYFQNEAQLDKSGLPSDRFFAERPEGSVSTLKIQRTQQEDSAVYLCASSLIHRDRATDNQPQHFGDGTRLSIL.

The V gene is TRBV27, the J gene TRBJ1-5; D may be TRBD1 (5 bases). CDR1 is MNHEY and CDR2 is SMNVEV in the germline V gene (reference sequence). V was trimmed by 3 bases and J by 4 bases, leaving 10 bases between them. The CDR3 length is 14 residues. CDR3 region: CASSFTGGNQPQHF. CDR3 nucleotides: TGTGCCAGCAGTTTTACGGGGGGGAATCAGCCCCAGCATTTT.

The V call is TRBV28, the J call TRBJ2-3; the match to TRBD1 covers 7 bases. The CDR3 extends over 13 amino acids. V was pared by 10 bases and J by 0 bases, with 4 bases of the junction left unmatched. Germline loops: CDR1 MDHEN, CDR2 SYDVKM. This CDR3 is CATRDSSTDTQYF. The CDR3 region has the DNA TGTGCCACCCGGGACAGTAGCACAGATACGCAGTATTTT.

This clone was observed a single time. The chain links TRBV6-1 to TRBJ1-4, with D perhaps matching TRBD1 (5 bases). Deletions cut 1 base from V and 8 bases from J, with 11 bases between. Germline V gives CDR1 MNHNS, CDR2 SASEGT. The CDR3 length is 14 residues. CDR3 sequence: CASSEGGGQEKLFF. In DNA form, the CDR3 reads TGTGCCAGCAGTGAAGGGGGCGGGCAGGAAAAACTGTTTTTT.

This chain links TRBV27 with TRBJ1-6, with D unresolved. Germline V gene data show CDR1 as MNHEY and CDR2 as SMNVEV (reference sequence). The CDR3 totals 13 residues. Trimming pared 3 bases from V and 14 bases from J, leaving 14 bases between. The CDR3, as DNA: TGTGCCAGCAGTTTGGTCCCATTAGTTACCCTCCACTTT. Encoded protein: CASSLVPLVTLHF.

This sequence joins TRBV6-2 or TRBV6-3 and TRBJ1-5; a weak D match, TRBD1 (5 bases). Germline V gives CDR1 MNHEY, CDR2 SVGEGT. V lost 2 bases and J lost 4, with 6 bases in between. This CDR3 has 13 residues. The CDR3 reads CASSYGGNQPQHF. The CDR3 region has the DNA TGTGCCAGCAGTTACGGGGGAAATCAGCCCCAGCATTTT.

The chain joins TRBV7-8 to TRBJ1-2, with 7 bases matching TRBD1. The germline V gene has CDR1 SGHVS and CDR2 FQNEAQ. The CDR3 has 16 amino acids. J lost 2 bases, V lost 5 bases, and 11 bases had no gene match. The CDR3 nucleotides are TGTGCCAGCAGCGTACAGGGGTCCCCCTCCAACTATGGCTACACCTTC. This translates into CASSVQGSPSNYGYTF.

The chain links TRBV15 to TRBJ1-1; no definite D call. The germline V gene has CDR1 LNHNV and CDR2 YYDKDF (reference sequence). This CDR3 region has 15 residues. Trimming removed 7 bases from V and 4 bases from J, with 19 bases in between. For the CDR3, the DNA is TGTGCCACCACACCTGGGCGCGGTGGACCCACTGAAGCTTTCTTT. Protein sequence: CATTPGRGGPTEAFF.

The table lists this clone with a count of one. This rearrangement joins TRBV29-1 to TRBJ2-1; 11 positions agree with TRBD1. Germline trimming cut 4 bases from V and 6 bases from J; bases unmatched to any gene: 2. This CDR3 contains 13 residues. The V gene's germline CDR1 is SQVTM and CDR2 ANQGSEA. The CDR3 region has the DNA TGCAGCGTTGGGACAGGGGGCTCCAATGAGCAGTTCTTC. Its translation is CSVGTGGSNEQFF.

V usage is TRBV11-3 and J usage is TRBJ2-1, with D tentatively TRBD1 (7 bases). The germline CDR1 and CDR2 sequences are SGHNT and YENEEA. Between the trimmed V and J ends, which lost 5 bases and 4 bases, there was a span of 18 bases. This CDR3 spans 16 amino acids. The CDR3 DNA follows: TGTGCCAGCAGCCCAGGGGGGCAGCCGCTTTACAATGAGCAGTTCTTC. It translates to CASSPGGQPLYNEQFF.

The chain employs TRBV7-2 and TRBJ2-1; D is possibly TRBD2 (5 bases). Germline V CDR1 and CDR2: SGHTA, FQGNSA. CDR3 length: 15 amino acids. Trimming shortened V by 2 bases and J by 1 base, and 9 bases separated the two germline ends. DNA of the CDR3: TGTGCCAGCAGCTTAAACCTAGCTTCCTACAATGAGCAGTTCTTC. Residues: CASSLNLASYNEQFF.

The V and J genes are TRBV5-8 and TRBJ1-2, with D possibly TRBD1 on 6 matching bases. Trimming left V 0 bases short and J 1 base short, with 10 bases between. The CDR3 spans 15 residues. Germline V gene sequence: CDR1 SGHTS, CDR2 YDEGEE. This CDR3 reads CASSLVGGDNYGYTF. In DNA, the CDR3 is TGTGCCAGCAGCTTGGTGGGGGGCGATAACTATGGCTACACCTTC.

The chain uses TRBV5-4 and TRBJ2-1, with 9 bases matching TRBD1. The length of the CDR3 is 15 residues. Unmatched junction bases numbered 8, after V lost 4 bases and J lost 6 bases. Germline assignment: CDR1 SGHNT and CDR2 YYREEE (reference sequence). The CDR3 sequence is CASSEAGTGINEQFF. In DNA, the CDR3 is TGTGCCAGCAGCGAGGCCGGGACAGGGATCAATGAGCAGTTCTTC.

The rearrangement joins TRBV19 to TRBJ2-2; 8 bases line up with TRBD2. The V segment lost 3 bases and the J segment 6 bases; nucleotides outside the gene matches: 6. This CDR3 contains 15 residues. Germline assignment: CDR1 LNHDA and CDR2 SQIVND (reference sequence). The CDR3 spells CASSIAGGSAGELFF. In DNA, the CDR3 is TGTGCCAGTAGTATCGCGGGGGGTAGCGCCGGGGAGCTGTTTTTT.

This sequence joins TRBV30 and TRBJ1-5; tentative D call: TRBD1 (5 bases). From germline, CDR1 is GTSNPN and CDR2 SVGIG (reference sequence). The V gene lost 3 bases and the J gene lost 2 bases, with 11 bases spanning the gap. The length of the CDR3 is 14 residues. CDR3 DNA: TGTGCCTGGAGCCAGATAGGGGGCAATCAGCCCCAGCATTTT. This codes for CAWSQIGGNQPQHF.

The V gene is TRBV4-2, the J gene TRBJ1-5, with D perhaps matching TRBD1 (6 bases). Germline CDR1 and CDR2: LGHNA and YNFKEQ. The CDR3 length is 18 residues. V shed 1 base and J shed 5 bases, with 21 bases lying between them. This CDR3 is CASSQAGEGGLLYQPQHF. CDR3 DNA: TGTGCCAGCAGCCAAGCTGGTGAGGGGGGCTTACTATATCAGCCCCAGCATTTT.

This rearrangement joins TRBV3-1 (or the pseudogene TRBV3-2) to TRBJ1-3; no reliable D call. The ends were cut back, 4 bases at V and 4 bases at J, with 8 bases in the middle. Germline CDR1 and CDR2: LGHDT and YNNKEL (reference sequence). There are 13 residues in the CDR3. In DNA form, the CDR3 reads TGTGCCAGCAGCCGTGACGAGGGAAACACCATATATTTT. Its translation: CASSRDEGNTIYF.

V and J are TRBV29-1 and TRBJ2-5; possible D gene TRBD1, 6 bases. Per the germline V gene, CDR1 is SQVTM and CDR2 is ANQGSEA. V was trimmed by 5 bases and J by 3 bases, leaving 10 bases between them. The CDR3 contains 12 residues. The CDR3 DNA is TGCAGCGTTACCAGGACAGAAGAGACCCAGTACTTC. Its translation is CSVTRTEETQYF.